The entry that follows covers one TCR beta chain sequence. Its antigen is unidentified. Trimming removed 6 bases from V and 4 bases from J; junction bases left unmatched: 7. Germline V gives CDR1 LGHNT, CDR2 FRNRAP. This CDR3 spans 15 amino acids. The data were produced by immunoSEQ multiplex PCR, yet TCRdb's version contains in-frame clones alone and is incomplete. Seen here are roughly 130,000 clones, approximately 92% observed once, and the top ten hold around 9%. The entry originates in a study of cytomegalovirus exposure and HLA in healthy donors. As for the study in general: Later analysis reported that the 110 or so validation repertoires shared the platform of the roughly 630 first-cohort repertoires.

Findings and limits, study-wide: As was reported, the classifier diagnosed cytomegalovirus status with high specificity and sensitivity. In vitro experiments confirmed that three CMV-associated chains were specific for CMV antigens. Whilst most TCR sequences proved rare, a subset of public TCRs occurred across many donors.

This chain connects TRBV12-5 to TRBJ2-3; 10 nucleotides align to TRBD1. Sequencing was done on a sample of PBMCs. The receptor's source is a woman aged 18-30 years in good health and CMV-seropositive. CDR3 coding DNA: TGTGCTAGTGGCTTAGACAGGGGGCCAGCAGATACGCAGTATTTT. Its translation is CASGLDRGPADTQYF. The whole variable domain, remainder taken from reference TRBV12-5 and TRBJ2-3, is DARVTQTPRHKVTEMGQEVTMRCQPILGHNTVFWYRQTMMQGLELLAYFRNRAPLDDSGMPKDRFSAEMPDATLATLKIQPSEPRDSAVYFCASGLDRGPADTQYFGPGTRLTVL.